The rows below give T cell receptor beta chains drawn from one sample of a study of T cell repertoires in cytomegalovirus infection. One entry per CDR3 protein results from TCRdb running MiXCR on the reads. The table has 550,000 to 850,000 distinct CDR3 sequences, around 35% seen once. These receptors are not linked to any known antigen. Sequenced here: cultured PBMCs, sampled from culture after CMV antigen stimulation. The receptor source for this set is a human donor in good health (CMV status not recorded). Some clones in this sample may be carry-over from other donors' samples. CDR3s include the opening cysteine and the closing phenylalanine or tryptophan. The order of the fields is J gene, V gene, CDR3 length, D gene, clone size, CDR3 protein, CDR3 DNA. The D gene is left open where the match is weak. The listing skips clone size in some rows; elsewhere it reads once, few, many or a size class.

J: TRBJ2-1
V: TRBV6-1
length: 12
D: NA
size: few
CDR3: CASRFDSSEQFF
DNA: TGTGCCAGCAGGTTCGACAGTAGTGAGCAGTTCTTC

J: TRBJ2-3
V: TRBV7-4
length: 16
D: NA
size: few
CDR3: CASSPEGTPSTDTQYF
DNA: TGTGCCAGCAGCCCCGAGGGGACACCTAGCACAGATACGCAGTATTTT

J: TRBJ2-5
V: TRBV7-2
length: 15
D: NA
size: many
CDR3: CASSLGRDGFGTQYF
DNA: TGTGCCAGCAGCTTAGGACGGGACGGGTTTGGGACCCAGTACTTC

J: TRBJ1-1
V: TRBV6-1
length: 11
D: NA
size: many
CDR3: CASMRNTEAFF
DNA: TGTGCCAGCATGAGAAACACTGAAGCTTTCTTT

J: TRBJ2-3
V: TRBV7-2
length: 13
D: NA
size: few
CDR3: CASSLGEGDTQYF
DNA: TGTGCCAGCAGCCTAGGGGAAGGAGATACGCAGTATTTT

J: TRBJ1-4
V: TRBV20-1
length: 18
D: TRBD1
size: NA
CDR3: CSARDRDRPRPNNEKLFF
DNA: TGCAGTGCTAGAGATCGGGACAGGCCGCGACCCAATAATGAAAAACTGTTTTTT

J: TRBJ1-2
V: TRBV7-2
length: 15
D: TRBD1
size: many
CDR3: CASSRNRDRIYGYTF
DNA: TGTGCCAGCAGCCGAAACCGGGACAGGATCTATGGCTACACCTTC

J: TRBJ2-7
V: TRBV28
length: 15
D: NA
size: NA
CDR3: CASKGTPERELEQYF
DNA: TGTGCCAGCAAGGGGACGCCCGAGAGGGAGTTGGAGCAGTACTTC

J: TRBJ2-1
V: TRBV12-3/TRBV12-4
length: 13
D: TRBD2
size: few
CDR3: CASRPTSVNEQFF
DNA: TGTGCCAGCAGACCAACTAGCGTCAATGAGCAGTTCTTC

J: TRBJ2-1
V: TRBV11-2
length: 15
D: NA
size: few
CDR3: CASSLPGSYYNEQFF
DNA: TGTGCCAGCAGCTTACCTGGGTCCTACTACAATGAGCAGTTCTTC

J: TRBJ2-3
V: TRBV20-1
length: 13
D: NA
size: NA
CDR3: CSGSDGSTDTQYF
DNA: TGCAGTGGGTCTGACGGGAGCACAGATACGCAGTATTTT

J: TRBJ1-2
V: TRBV14
length: 13
D: NA
size: NA
CDR3: CASSQDYARGYTF
DNA: TGTGCCAGCAGCCAAGATTATGCGAGAGGCTACACCTTC

J: TRBJ2-3
V: TRBV19
length: 16
D: TRBD1
size: few
CDR3: CASSPETGESTDTQYF
DNA: TGTGCCAGTAGCCCAGAGACAGGGGAAAGCACAGATACGCAGTATTTT

J: TRBJ2-6
V: TRBV4-1
length: 16
D: NA
size: few
CDR3: CASSQEQFSGANVLTF
DNA: TGCGCCAGCAGCCAAGAACAGTTCTCTGGGGCCAACGTCCTGACTTTC

J: TRBJ1-2
V: TRBV5-4
length: 15
D: NA
size: few
CDR3: CASSLVGARRDGYTF
DNA: TGTGCCAGCAGCTTGGTGGGTGCCCGGAGAGATGGCTACACCTTC

J: TRBJ2-3
V: TRBV12-3/TRBV12-4
length: 15
D: NA
size: NA
CDR3: CASSPIVTGTDTQYF
DNA: TGTGCCAGCAGTCCGATAGTCACCGGCACAGATACGCAGTATTTT

J: TRBJ1-2
V: TRBV12-5
length: 14
D: TRBD1
size: NA
CDR3: CASGLGQDNYGYTF
DNA: TGTGCTAGTGGGCTGGGACAGGACAACTATGGCTACACCTTC

J: TRBJ1-4
V: TRBV11-2
length: 15
D: NA
size: few
CDR3: CASRTIGTTNEKLFF
DNA: TGTGCCAGCAGGACCATCGGGACAACTAATGAAAAACTGTTTTTT

J: TRBJ2-4
V: TRBV18
length: 18
D: TRBD2
size: NA
CDR3: CASSPLGLAGATKNIQYF
DNA: TGTGCCAGCTCACCCCTCGGGCTAGCGGGGGCAACCAAAAACATTCAGTACTTC

J: TRBJ2-3
V: TRBV7-8
length: 15
D: NA
size: NA
CDR3: CASSLQARGTDTQYF
DNA: TGTGCCAGCAGCTTACAAGCTCGGGGGACAGATACGCAGTATTTT

J: TRBJ1-6
V: TRBV10-3
length: 13
D: NA
size: NA
CDR3: CAISVLSASPLHF
DNA: TGTGCCATCAGTGTCCTCTCTGCGTCACCCCTCCACTTT

J: TRBJ1-1
V: TRBV20-1
length: 14
D: TRBD1
size: NA
CDR3: CSAPGITGDTEAFF
DNA: TGCAGTGCCCCTGGCATTACAGGGGACACTGAAGCTTTCTTT

J: TRBJ2-5
V: TRBV6-6
length: 16
D: NA
size: NA
CDR3: CASSYSLQGGQETQYF
DNA: TGTGCCAGCAGTTACTCTCTACAGGGTGGACAAGAGACCCAGTACTTC

J: TRBJ2-7
V: TRBV3-1
length: 15
D: NA
size: few
CDR3: CASSFMAGRTYEQYF
DNA: TGTGCCAGCAGCTTTATGGCAGGCAGGACCTACGAGCAGTACTTC

J: TRBJ2-1
V: TRBV7-9
length: 14
D: NA
size: NA
CDR3: CASSLAGRGNEQFF
DNA: TGTGCCAGCAGCTTAGCCGGCAGGGGCAATGAGCAGTTCTTC

J: TRBJ2-6
V: TRBV5-1
length: 15
D: TRBD1
size: few
CDR3: CASSTGDSGANVLTF
DNA: TGCGCCAGCAGCACAGGGGACTCTGGGGCCAACGTCCTGACTTTC

J: TRBJ2-2
V: TRBV7-2
length: 18
D: TRBD2
size: many
CDR3: CASRTREILAGGTGELFF
DNA: TGTGCCAGCAGAACTAGGGAAATACTAGCGGGAGGTACCGGGGAGCTGTTTTTT

J: TRBJ2-7
V: TRBV7-2
length: 15
D: NA
size: many
CDR3: CASSFPGLNLFEQYF
DNA: TGTGCCAGCAGCTTCCCCGGTCTTAACCTCTTTGAGCAGTACTTC

J: TRBJ1-5
V: TRBV20-1
length: 16
D: TRBD1
size: NA
CDR3: CSARDRPGTGSQPQHF
DNA: TGCAGTGCTAGAGATCGTCCCGGGACAGGGTCCCAACCCCAGCATTTT

J: TRBJ2-5
V: TRBV10-3
length: 14
D: TRBD2
size: NA
CDR3: CAISEGGRSETQYF
DNA: TGTGCCATCTCGGAGGGAGGGAGGAGTGAGACCCAGTACTTC

J: TRBJ1-1
V: TRBV5-3
length: 15
D: NA
size: NA
CDR3: CASSNPRDMNTEAFF
DNA: TGTGCCAGCAGCAACCCCCGGGACATGAACACTGAAGCTTTCTTT

J: TRBJ2-1
V: TRBV12-3/TRBV12-4
length: 15
D: NA
size: NA
CDR3: CASSLDSRGHNEQFF
DNA: TGTGCCAGCAGTTTAGACTCTCGGGGTCACAATGAGCAGTTCTTC

J: TRBJ2-7
V: TRBV20-1
length: 15
D: NA
size: NA
CDR3: CSARDSRTPSYEQYF
DNA: TGCAGTGCTAGAGATAGCCGGACTCCCTCCTACGAGCAGTACTTC

J: TRBJ2-3
V: TRBV11-2
length: 15
D: NA
size: NA
CDR3: CASSPIRGRLDTQYF
DNA: TGTGCCAGCAGCCCCATACGGGGACGTCTGGATACGCAGTATTTT

J: TRBJ1-2
V: TRBV10-3
length: 13
D: NA
size: NA
CDR3: CAISESLPGIYTF
DNA: TGTGCCATCAGTGAGAGCCTTCCCGGCATCTACACCTTC

J: TRBJ2-1
V: TRBV6-6
length: 14
D: TRBD2
size: NA
CDR3: CASNSGSGRGEQFF
DNA: TGTGCCAGTAATTCTGGTAGCGGGAGGGGTGAGCAGTTCTTC

J: TRBJ1-2
V: TRBV15
length: 16
D: NA
size: NA
CDR3: CATSRDPGYTNYGYTF
DNA: TGTGCCACCAGCAGAGATCCGGGGTATACTAACTATGGCTACACCTTC

J: TRBJ2-1
V: TRBV11-3
length: 18
D: TRBD2
size: NA
CDR3: CASSPGGESASSYNEQFF
DNA: TGTGCCAGCAGCCCCGGGGGGGAGAGCGCAAGCTCCTACAATGAGCAGTTCTTC

J: TRBJ2-1
V: TRBV7-2
length: 14
D: TRBD2
size: many
CDR3: CASSLQREMGEQFF
DNA: TGTGCCAGCAGCTTACAGCGGGAGATGGGTGAGCAGTTCTTC

J: TRBJ1-1
V: TRBV20-1
length: 13
D: TRBD1
size: NA
CDR3: CSATTGAGTEAFF
DNA: TGCAGTGCCACGACAGGGGCAGGAACTGAAGCTTTCTTT

J: TRBJ1-5
V: TRBV7-2
length: 14
D: NA
size: many
CDR3: CASTTLERNQPQHF
DNA: TGTGCCAGCACCACCTTGGAGCGCAATCAGCCCCAGCATTTT

J: TRBJ2-2
V: TRBV11-3
length: 12
D: NA
size: NA
CDR3: CASRGITGELFF
DNA: TGTGCCAGCCGGGGAATTACCGGGGAGCTGTTTTTT

J: TRBJ2-3
V: TRBV7-6
length: 16
D: NA
size: NA
CDR3: CASSLWRPTCTDTQYF
DNA: TGTGCCAGCAGCTTATGGCGCCCTACTTGCACAGATACGCAGTATTTT

J: TRBJ2-5
V: TRBV6-1
length: 15
D: NA
size: few
CDR3: CASSDWPRGRETQYF
DNA: TGTGCCAGCAGTGACTGGCCCCGCGGGCGAGAGACCCAGTACTTC

J: TRBJ2-1
V: TRBV6-1
length: 16
D: NA
size: NA
CDR3: CASSEALGSLNNEQFF
DNA: TGTGCCAGCAGTGAAGCGCTAGGGTCGTTAAACAATGAGCAGTTCTTC

J: TRBJ2-7
V: TRBV19
length: 15
D: TRBD2
size: NA
CDR3: CASSSEGLAVYEQYF
DNA: TGTGCCAGTAGCTCCGAAGGACTAGCGGTCTACGAGCAGTACTTC

J: TRBJ1-6
V: TRBV7-2
length: 16
D: TRBD1
size: many
CDR3: CASSPGTGSYNSPLHF
DNA: TGTGCCAGCAGCCCCGGGACAGGGTCCTATAATTCACCCCTCCACTTT

J: TRBJ2-5
V: TRBV6-6
length: 14
D: NA
size: few
CDR3: CASSAGQRTETQYF
DNA: TGTGCCAGCAGCGCGGGACAGAGGACAGAGACCCAGTACTTC

J: TRBJ2-7
V: TRBV7-6
length: 14
D: NA
size: few
CDR3: CASSRFGYAYEQYF
DNA: TGTGCCAGCAGCCGATTTGGCTATGCCTACGAGCAGTACTTC

J: TRBJ2-1
V: TRBV6-2/TRBV6-3
length: 18
D: TRBD2
size: few
CDR3: CASSPGLAGGPSYNEQFF
DNA: TGTGCCAGCAGTCCGGGACTAGCGGGAGGGCCCTCATACAATGAGCAGTTCTTC

J: TRBJ2-5
V: TRBV2
length: 13
D: TRBD1
size: NA
CDR3: CAGGTGVKETQYF
DNA: TGTGCCGGGGGGACAGGGGTAAAGGAGACCCAGTACTTC

J: TRBJ2-5
V: TRBV20-1
length: 14
D: TRBD2
size: NA
CDR3: CSASERGTTRTQYF
DNA: TGCAGTGCTAGCGAGCGGGGGACGACCCGGACCCAGTACTTC

J: TRBJ1-4
V: TRBV2
length: 15
D: NA
size: NA
CDR3: CASGLYRDINEKLFF
DNA: TGTGCCAGCGGACTCTACCGGGACATTAATGAAAAACTGTTTTTT

J: TRBJ2-2
V: TRBV27
length: 14
D: TRBD1
size: NA
CDR3: CASSQQGASGELFF
DNA: TGTGCCAGCAGCCAACAGGGGGCCAGCGGGGAGCTGTTTTTT

J: TRBJ2-2
V: TRBV4-2
length: 13
D: TRBD2
size: NA
CDR3: CASSQSSGGELFF
DNA: TGTGCCAGCAGCCAATCTAGCGGGGGGGAGCTGTTTTTT

J: TRBJ2-1
V: TRBV7-2
length: 17
D: NA
size: many
CDR3: CASSLWAPGTKVDEQFF
DNA: TGTGCCAGCAGCTTATGGGCGCCGGGAACGAAAGTGGATGAGCAGTTCTTC

J: TRBJ1-1
V: TRBV12-3/TRBV12-4
length: 12
D: NA
size: NA
CDR3: CASSYSDSEAFF
DNA: TGTGCCAGCAGCTATTCGGACTCTGAAGCTTTCTTT

J: TRBJ2-1
V: TRBV20-1
length: 12
D: NA
size: few
CDR3: CSAPGDVHEQFF
DNA: TGCAGTGCCCCGGGTGATGTCCATGAGCAGTTCTTC

J: TRBJ2-7
V: TRBV27
length: 15
D: NA
size: NA
CDR3: CASSPKDHLRDEQYF
DNA: TGTGCCAGCAGTCCCAAGGACCACCTAAGGGACGAGCAGTACTTC

J: TRBJ2-3
V: TRBV5-1
length: 16
D: NA
size: NA
CDR3: CASSLKTVGGTDTQYF
DNA: TGCGCCAGCAGCTTGAAGACGGTAGGAGGGACAGATACGCAGTATTTT